This T cell receptor (beta chain) was captured by sequencing in a study of blood T cells in healthy people across ages. Overall study context: Per every two T cells, about one barcoded beta molecule was captured by template switching. Study-wide points: More naive CD4+ cells and higher diversity marked long-lived donors relative to aged donors.

V lost 4 bases and J lost 6; bases outside the gene matches: 6. This CDR3 is 13 amino acids long. CDR1 and CDR2 (germline): SGHRS, YFSETQ. The use of a sample-barcoded 5' primer and a J-beta primer mix characterized a second PCR of roughly 6 to 11 cycles. Every cDNA molecule carried a tag from a template-switch adaptor bearing 12 random nucleotides. One entry per CDR3 protein, called by TCRdb with MiXCR from the 5' RACE reads. The data contain about 570,000 distinct CDR3 sequences, about 26% of them singletons. With respect to this clonotype: Its cognate antigen is unknown.

The sample was also linked to a second study, of T cells of mothers and their children. According to that study: A few healthy Caucasian mothers served as donors, and their six children did as well.

The chain carries TRBV5-1 and TRBJ1-2; 7 bases are shared with TRBD1. Source material: blood. This clonotype was obtained from a boy aged 2 to 10 in good health. This chain's CDR3 is CASSLTGPHGYTF. CDR3 sequence (DNA): TGCGCCAGCAGCCTGACAGGGCCTCATGGCTACACCTTC.